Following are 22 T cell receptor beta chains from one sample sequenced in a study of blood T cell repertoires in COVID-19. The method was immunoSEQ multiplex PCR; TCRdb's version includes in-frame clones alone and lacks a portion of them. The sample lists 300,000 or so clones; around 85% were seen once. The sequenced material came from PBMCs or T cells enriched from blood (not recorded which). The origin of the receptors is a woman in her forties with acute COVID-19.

The CDR3 protein is CASSTWTNTGATNEKLFF. Written as DNA, the CDR3 is TGCGCCAGCAGCACCTGGACAAACACTGGGGCAACTAATGAAAAACTGTTTTTT. This sequence joins TRBV4-3 and TRBJ1-4; TRBD1 is a possible D gene (5 bases). V lost 5 bases and J 0 bases, leaving 19 bases between the germline ends. The CDR3 sequence is 18 residues long. Germline V gene lookup returns CDR1 LGHNA and CDR2 YSLEER.

The CDR3 DNA sequence: TGTGCCAGCAGCCAAGGAAAAAGGGAGGGGGCTTTCTTT. Its protein is CASSQGKREGAFF. This sequence joins TRBV3-1 (or the pseudogene TRBV3-2) and TRBJ1-1, with D possibly TRBD1 on 5 matching bases. Trimming took 1 base from V and 11 from J, leaving 14 bases between them. The length of the CDR3 is 13 residues. From germline, CDR1 is LGHDT and CDR2 YNNKEL (reference sequence).

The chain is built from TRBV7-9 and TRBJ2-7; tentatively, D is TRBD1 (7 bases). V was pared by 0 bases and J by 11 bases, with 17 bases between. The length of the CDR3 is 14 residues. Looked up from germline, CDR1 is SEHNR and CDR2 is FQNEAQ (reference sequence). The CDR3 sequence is CASSLARQGGPEYF. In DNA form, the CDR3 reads TGTGCCAGCAGCTTAGCTCGGCAGGGGGGCCCAGAGTACTTC.

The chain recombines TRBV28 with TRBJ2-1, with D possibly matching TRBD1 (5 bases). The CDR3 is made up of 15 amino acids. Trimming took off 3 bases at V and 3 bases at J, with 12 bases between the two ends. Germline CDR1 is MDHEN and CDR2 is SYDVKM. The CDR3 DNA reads TGTGCCAGCAGTTTTCGGGCAGGGATCTACAATGAGCAGTTCTTC. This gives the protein CASSFRAGIYNEQFF.

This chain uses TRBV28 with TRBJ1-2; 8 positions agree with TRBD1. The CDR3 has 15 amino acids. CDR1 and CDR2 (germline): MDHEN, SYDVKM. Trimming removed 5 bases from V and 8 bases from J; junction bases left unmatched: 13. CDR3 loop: CASSPSGQGTGGYTF. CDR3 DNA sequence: TGTGCCAGCAGTCCTTCCGGACAGGGCACTGGCGGCTACACCTTC.

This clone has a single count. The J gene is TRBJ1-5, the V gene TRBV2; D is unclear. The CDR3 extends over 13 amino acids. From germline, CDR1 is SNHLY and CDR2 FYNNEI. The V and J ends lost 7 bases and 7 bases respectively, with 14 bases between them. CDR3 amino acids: CASNLGASQPQHF. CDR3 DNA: TGTGCCAGCAACCTGGGAGCCTCCCAGCCCCAGCATTTT.

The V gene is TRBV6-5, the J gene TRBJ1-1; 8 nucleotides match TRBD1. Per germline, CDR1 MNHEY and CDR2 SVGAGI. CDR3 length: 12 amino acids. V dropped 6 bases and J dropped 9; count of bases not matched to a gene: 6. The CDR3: CASSFGQGQAFF. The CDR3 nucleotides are TGTGCCAGCAGCTTCGGACAGGGCCAAGCTTTCTTT.

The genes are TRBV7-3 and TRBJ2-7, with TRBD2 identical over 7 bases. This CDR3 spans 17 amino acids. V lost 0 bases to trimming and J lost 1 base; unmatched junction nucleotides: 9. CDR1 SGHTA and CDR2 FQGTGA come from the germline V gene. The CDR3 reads CASSLTGSTSLSYEQYF. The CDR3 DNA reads TGTGCCAGCAGCTTAACTGGATCGACTAGCTTGTCCTACGAGCAGTACTTC.

CDR3 nucleotide sequence: TGTGCCAGCTCACCGCTTGACAGGGGGAACACCGGGGAGCTGTTTTTT. Protein sequence: CASSPLDRGNTGELFF. The chain is built from TRBV18 and TRBJ2-2; 8 bases fit TRBD1. The CDR3 consists of 16 residues. Germline loops: CDR1 KGHSH, CDR2 LQKENI. V trimming: 3 bases; J trimming: 1 base; junction bases outside the gene matches: 4.

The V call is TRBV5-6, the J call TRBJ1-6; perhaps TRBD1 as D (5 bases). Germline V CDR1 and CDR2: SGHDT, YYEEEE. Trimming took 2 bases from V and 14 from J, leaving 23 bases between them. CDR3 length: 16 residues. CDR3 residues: CASSFGQTPRGGSLHF. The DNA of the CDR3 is TGTGCCAGCAGCTTTGGTCAAACCCCGAGGGGAGGTTCCCTCCACTTT.

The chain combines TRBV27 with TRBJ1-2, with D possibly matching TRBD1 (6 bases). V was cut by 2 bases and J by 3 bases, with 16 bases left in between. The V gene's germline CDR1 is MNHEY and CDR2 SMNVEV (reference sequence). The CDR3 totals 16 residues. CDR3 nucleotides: TGTGCCAGCAGTTTAATACCCACAGGGATCGACTATGGCTACACCTTC. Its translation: CASSLIPTGIDYGYTF.

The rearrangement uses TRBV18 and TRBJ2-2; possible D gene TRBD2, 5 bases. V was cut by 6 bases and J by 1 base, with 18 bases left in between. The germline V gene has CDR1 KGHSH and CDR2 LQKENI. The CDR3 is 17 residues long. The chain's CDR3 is CASSENRLTWNTGELFF. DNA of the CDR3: TGTGCCAGCTCCGAGAATAGACTAACGTGGAACACCGGGGAGCTGTTTTTT.

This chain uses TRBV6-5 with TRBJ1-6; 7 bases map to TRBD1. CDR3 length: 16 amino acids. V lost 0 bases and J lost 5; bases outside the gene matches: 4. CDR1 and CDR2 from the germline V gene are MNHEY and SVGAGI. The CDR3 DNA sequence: TGTGCCAGCAGTTACTCCGGGACAGCTGATAATTCACCCCTCCACTTT. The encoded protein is CASSYSGTADNSPLHF.

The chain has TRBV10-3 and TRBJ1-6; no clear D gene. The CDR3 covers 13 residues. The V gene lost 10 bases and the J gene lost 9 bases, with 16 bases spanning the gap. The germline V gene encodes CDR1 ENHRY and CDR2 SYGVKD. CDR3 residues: CATNQPAGSPLHF. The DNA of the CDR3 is TGTGCCACTAATCAACCCGCGGGTTCACCCCTCCACTTT.

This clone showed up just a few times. CDR3 sequence: CASSPNGTRRNYGYTF. CDR3 bases: TGTGCCAGCTCACCCAACGGGACAAGAAGAAACTATGGCTACACCTTC. The V call is TRBV18, the J call TRBJ1-2, with D possibly being TRBD1 (6 bases). V was shortened by 3 bases and J by 2 bases, with 16 bases between the two germline ends. The CDR3 has 16 residues. Germline CDR1 and CDR2: KGHSH and LQKENI.

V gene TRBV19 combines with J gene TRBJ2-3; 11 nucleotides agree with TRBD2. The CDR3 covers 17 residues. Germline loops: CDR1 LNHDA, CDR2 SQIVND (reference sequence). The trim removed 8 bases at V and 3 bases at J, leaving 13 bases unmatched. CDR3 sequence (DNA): TGTGCCAGTGGACCTAGCGGGAGGTTCAGGGGAACAGATACGCAGTATTTT. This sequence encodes CASGPSGRFRGTDTQYF. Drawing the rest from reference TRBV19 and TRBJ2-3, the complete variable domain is DGGITQSPKYLFRKEGQNVTLSCEQNLNHDAMYWYRQDPGQGLRLIYYSQIVNDFQKGDIAEGYSVSREKKESFPLTVTSAQKNPTAFYLCASGPSGRFRGTDTQYFGPGTRLTVL.

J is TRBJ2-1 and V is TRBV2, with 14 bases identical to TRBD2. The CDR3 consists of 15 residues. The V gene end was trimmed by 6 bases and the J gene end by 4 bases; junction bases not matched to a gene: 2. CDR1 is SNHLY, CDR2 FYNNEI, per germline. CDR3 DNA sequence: TGTGCCAGCAGAGGGACTAGCGGGAGTTACAATGAGCAGTTCTTC. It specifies CASRGTSGSYNEQFF. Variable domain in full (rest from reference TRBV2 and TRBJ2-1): EPEVTQTPSHQVTQMGQEVILRCVPISNHLYFYWYRQILGQKVEFLVSFYNNEISEKSEIFDDQFSVERPDGSNFTLKIRSTKLEDSAMYFCASRGTSGSYNEQFFGPGTRLTVL.

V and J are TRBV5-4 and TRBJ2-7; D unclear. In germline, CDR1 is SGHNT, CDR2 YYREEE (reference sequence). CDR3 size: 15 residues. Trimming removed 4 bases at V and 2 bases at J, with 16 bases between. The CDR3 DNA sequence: TGTGCCAGCAGCACCCCCTCCGGGTCTCCCTACGAGCAGTACTTC. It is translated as CASSTPSGSPYEQYF.

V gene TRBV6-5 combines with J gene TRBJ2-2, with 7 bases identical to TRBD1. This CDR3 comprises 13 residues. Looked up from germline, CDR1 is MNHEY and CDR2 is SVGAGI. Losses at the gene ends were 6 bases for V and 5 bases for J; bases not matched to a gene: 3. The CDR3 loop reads CASRRDSTGELFF. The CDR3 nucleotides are TGTGCCAGCAGAAGGGACAGTACCGGGGAGCTGTTTTTT.

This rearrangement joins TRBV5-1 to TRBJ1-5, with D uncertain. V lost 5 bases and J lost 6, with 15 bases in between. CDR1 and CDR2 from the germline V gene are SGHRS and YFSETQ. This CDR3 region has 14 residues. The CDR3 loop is CASSEEGGVQPQHF. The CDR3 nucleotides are TGCGCCAGCAGTGAGGAGGGTGGCGTTCAGCCCCAGCATTTT.

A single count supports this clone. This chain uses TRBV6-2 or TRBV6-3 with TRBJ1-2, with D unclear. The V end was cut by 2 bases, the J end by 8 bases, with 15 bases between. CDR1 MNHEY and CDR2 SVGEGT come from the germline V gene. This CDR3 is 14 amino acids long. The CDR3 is CASSYRGSVRGYTF. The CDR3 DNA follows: TGTGCCAGCAGTTACCGGGGTTCTGTGAGGGGCTACACCTTC.

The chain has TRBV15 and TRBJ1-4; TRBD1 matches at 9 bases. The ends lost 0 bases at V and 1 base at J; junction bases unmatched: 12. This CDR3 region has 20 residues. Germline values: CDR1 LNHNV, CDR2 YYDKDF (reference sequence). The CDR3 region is CATSRDFVGTGYQTNEKLFF. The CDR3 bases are TGTGCCACCAGCAGAGATTTTGTAGGGACAGGGTATCAAACTAATGAAAAACTGTTTTTT.